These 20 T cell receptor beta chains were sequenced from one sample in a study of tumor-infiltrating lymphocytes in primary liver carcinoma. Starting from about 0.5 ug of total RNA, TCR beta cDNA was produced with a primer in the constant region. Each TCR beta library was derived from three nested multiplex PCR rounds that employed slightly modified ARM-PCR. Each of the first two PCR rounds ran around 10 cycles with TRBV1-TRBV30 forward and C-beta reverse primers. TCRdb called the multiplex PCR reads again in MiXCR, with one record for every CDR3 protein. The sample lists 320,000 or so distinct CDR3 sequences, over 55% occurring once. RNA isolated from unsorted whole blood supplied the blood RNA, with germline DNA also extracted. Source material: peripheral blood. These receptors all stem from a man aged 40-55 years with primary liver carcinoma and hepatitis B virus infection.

For the CDR3, the DNA is TGCGCCAGCAGCTTGAATAGCGGGAGAACAGATACGCAGTATTTT. It encodes CASSLNSGRTDTQYF. This sequence joins TRBV5-1 and TRBJ2-3; 9 bases match TRBD2. This CDR3 is built from 15 residues. The junction had 3 bases not matched to a gene; V was cut back by 1 base and J by 3 bases. Germline V CDR1 and CDR2: SGHRS, YFSETQ.

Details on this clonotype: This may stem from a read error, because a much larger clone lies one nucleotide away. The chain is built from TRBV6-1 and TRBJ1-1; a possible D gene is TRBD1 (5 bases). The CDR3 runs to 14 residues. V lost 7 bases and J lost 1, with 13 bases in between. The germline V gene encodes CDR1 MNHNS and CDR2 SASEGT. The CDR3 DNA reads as TGTGCCAGCACTGTTACAGGATCGAACACTGAAGCTTTCTTT. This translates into CASTVTGSNTEAFF.

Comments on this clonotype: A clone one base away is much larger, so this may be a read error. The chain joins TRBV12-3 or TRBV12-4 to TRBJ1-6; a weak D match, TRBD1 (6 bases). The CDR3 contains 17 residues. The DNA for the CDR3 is TGTGCCAGCAGTTTAGCGGGGGCCAGCTCCTATAATTCACCCCTCCAATTT. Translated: CASSLAGASSYNSPLQF.

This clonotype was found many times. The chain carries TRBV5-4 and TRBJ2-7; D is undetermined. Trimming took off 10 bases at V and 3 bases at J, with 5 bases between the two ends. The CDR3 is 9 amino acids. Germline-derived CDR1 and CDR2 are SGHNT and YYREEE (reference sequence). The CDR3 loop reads CAGVYEQYF. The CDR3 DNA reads TGTGCCGGGGTCTACGAGCAGTACTTC.

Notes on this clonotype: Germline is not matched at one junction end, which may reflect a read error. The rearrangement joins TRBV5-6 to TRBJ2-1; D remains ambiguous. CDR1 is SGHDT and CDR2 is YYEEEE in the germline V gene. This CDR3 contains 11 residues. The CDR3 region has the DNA TGTGTCAGCAGCTTAACCCGAACGGAGTTCTTC. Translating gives CVSSLTRTEFF.

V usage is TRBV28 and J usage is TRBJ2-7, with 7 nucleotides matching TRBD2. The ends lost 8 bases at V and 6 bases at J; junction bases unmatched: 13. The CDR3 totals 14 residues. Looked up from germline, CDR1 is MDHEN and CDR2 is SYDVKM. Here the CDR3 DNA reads TGTGCCAGCGGAGGTGGGCGGGAGTTAATCGAGCAGTACTTC. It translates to CASGGGRELIEQYF.

The CDR3 sequence is CASKPQGSGNTIYF. CDR3 DNA sequence: TGTGCCAGCAAACCACAGGGCTCTGGAAACACCATATATTTT. The V gene is TRBV28, the J gene TRBJ1-3, with a weak D call TRBD1 (6 bases). This CDR3 has 14 residues. The germline CDR1 and CDR2 sequences are MDHEN and SYDVKM. Trimming pared 7 bases from V and 0 bases from J, leaving 10 bases between.

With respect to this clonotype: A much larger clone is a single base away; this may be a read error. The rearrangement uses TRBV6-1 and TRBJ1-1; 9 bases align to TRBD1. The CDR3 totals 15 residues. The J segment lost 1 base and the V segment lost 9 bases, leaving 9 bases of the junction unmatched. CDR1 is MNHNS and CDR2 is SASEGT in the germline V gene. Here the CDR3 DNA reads TGTGCCAGAAGCGGACAGGGGATGGGGAACACTGAAGCTTTCTTT. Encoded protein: CARSGQGMGNTEAFF.

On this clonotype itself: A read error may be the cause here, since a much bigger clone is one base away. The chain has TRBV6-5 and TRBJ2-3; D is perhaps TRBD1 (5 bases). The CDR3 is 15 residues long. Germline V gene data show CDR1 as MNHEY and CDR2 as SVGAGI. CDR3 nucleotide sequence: TGTGCCGGCAGTTACTCGGCGTCAGGGTCAGATACGCAGTATTTT. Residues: CAGSYSASGSDTQYF.

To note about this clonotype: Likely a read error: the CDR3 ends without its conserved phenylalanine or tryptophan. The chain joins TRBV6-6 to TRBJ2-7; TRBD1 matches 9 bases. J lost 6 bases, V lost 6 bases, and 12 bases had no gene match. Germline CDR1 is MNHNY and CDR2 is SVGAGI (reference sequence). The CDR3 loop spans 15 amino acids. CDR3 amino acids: CASSPTGGGFSEQYI. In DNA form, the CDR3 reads TGTGCCAGCAGCCCCACAGGGGGCGGTTTCTCCGAGCAGTACATC.

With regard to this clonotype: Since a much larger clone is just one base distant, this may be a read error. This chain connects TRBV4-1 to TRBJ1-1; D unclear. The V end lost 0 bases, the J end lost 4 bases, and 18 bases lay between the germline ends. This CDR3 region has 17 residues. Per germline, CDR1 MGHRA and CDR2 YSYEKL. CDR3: CASSQDPGGRKTTEAFF. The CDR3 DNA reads TGCGCCAGCAGCCAAGATCCGGGCGGGAGGAAAACCACTGAAGCTTTCTTT.

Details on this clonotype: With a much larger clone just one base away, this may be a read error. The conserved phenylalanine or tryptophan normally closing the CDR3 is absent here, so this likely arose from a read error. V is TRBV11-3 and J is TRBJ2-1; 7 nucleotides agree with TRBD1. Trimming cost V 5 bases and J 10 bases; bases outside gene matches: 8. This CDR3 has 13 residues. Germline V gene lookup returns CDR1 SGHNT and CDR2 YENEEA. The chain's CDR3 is CASSDPGRGEQFL. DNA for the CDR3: TGTGCCAGCAGCGACCCGGGCAGGGGGGAGCAGTTCTTA.

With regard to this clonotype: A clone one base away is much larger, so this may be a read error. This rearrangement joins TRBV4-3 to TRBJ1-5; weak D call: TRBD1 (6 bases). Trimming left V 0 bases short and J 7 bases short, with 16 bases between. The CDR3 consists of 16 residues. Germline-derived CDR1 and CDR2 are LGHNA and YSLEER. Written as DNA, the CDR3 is TGCGCCAGCAGCCAAGATGACGGCAGGGGAGGCCAGCCCCAGCATTTT. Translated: CASSQDDGRGGQPQHF.

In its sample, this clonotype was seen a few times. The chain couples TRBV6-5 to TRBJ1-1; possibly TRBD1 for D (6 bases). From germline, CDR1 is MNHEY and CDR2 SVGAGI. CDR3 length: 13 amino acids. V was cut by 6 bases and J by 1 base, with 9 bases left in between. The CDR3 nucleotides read TGTGCCAGCAGATACAGGGAGAACACTGAAGCTTTCTTT. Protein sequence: CASRYRENTEAFF.

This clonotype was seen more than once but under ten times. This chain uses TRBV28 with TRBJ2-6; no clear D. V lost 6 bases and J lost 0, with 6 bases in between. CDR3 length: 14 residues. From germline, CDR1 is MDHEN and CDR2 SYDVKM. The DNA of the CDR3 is TGTGCCAGCAGCGTCCGCTCTGGGGCCAACGTCCTGACTTTC. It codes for CASSVRSGANVLTF.

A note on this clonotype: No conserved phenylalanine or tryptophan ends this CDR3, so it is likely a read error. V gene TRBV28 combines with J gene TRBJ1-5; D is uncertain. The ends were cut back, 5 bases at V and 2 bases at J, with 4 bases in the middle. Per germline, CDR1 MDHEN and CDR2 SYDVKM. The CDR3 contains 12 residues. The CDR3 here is CASSVRNQPQHL. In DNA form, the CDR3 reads TGTGCCAGCAGTGTGCGCAATCAGCCCCAGCATCTT.

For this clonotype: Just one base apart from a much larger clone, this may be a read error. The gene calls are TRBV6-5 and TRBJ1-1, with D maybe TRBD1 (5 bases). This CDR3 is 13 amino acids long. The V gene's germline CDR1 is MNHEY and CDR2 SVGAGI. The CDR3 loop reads CASNLGLGTEASF. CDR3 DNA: TGTGCCAGCAATTTGGGGCTTGGAACTGAAGCTTCCTTT.

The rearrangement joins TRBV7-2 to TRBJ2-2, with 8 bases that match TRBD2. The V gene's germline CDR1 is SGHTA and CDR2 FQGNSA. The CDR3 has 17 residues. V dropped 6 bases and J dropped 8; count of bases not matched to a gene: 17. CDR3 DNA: TGTGCCAGCAGGCGAACCCCGGGACTAGGAGGAACGGGGGAGCTGTTTTTT. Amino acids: CASRRTPGLGGTGELFF.

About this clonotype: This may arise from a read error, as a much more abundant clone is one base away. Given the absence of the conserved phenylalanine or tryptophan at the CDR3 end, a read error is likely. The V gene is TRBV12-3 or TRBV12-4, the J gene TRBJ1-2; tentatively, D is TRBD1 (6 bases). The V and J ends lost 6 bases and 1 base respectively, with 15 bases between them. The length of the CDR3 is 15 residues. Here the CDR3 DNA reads TGTGCCAGCAGCCCAGGAGGGGGGTTTAACTATGGCTACACCTTG. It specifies CASSPGGGFNYGYTL.

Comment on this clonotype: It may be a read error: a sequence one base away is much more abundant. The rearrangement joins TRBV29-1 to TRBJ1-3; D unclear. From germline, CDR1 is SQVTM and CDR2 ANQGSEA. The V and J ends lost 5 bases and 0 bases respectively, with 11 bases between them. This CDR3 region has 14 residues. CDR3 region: CSVLMPNSGNTIYF. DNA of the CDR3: TGCAGCGTTCTCATGCCGAACTCTGGAAACACCATATATTTT.